Below are 32 T cell receptor beta chains sequenced from a single sample in a study of stem cell transplantation in POMP-related autoinflammatory disease. Measured with immunoSEQ multiplex PCR; TCRdb has only the in-frame clones, and not every one. The sample consists of some 69,000 clones, roughly 93% of them appearing once. This specimen was CD4+ T cells from PBMCs, taken after stem cell transplantation. The receptors derive from a human patient with POMP-related autoinflammation and immune dysregulation (PRAID). Some T cells may trace back to the graft donor.

The V and J genes are TRBV4-2 and TRBJ2-3, with no clear D. Germline V CDR1 and CDR2: LGHNA, YNFKEQ. CDR3 length: 12 amino acids. Deletions cut 0 bases from V and 9 bases from J, with 7 bases between. CDR3 loop: CASSQEHATQYF. DNA for the CDR3: TGTGCCAGCAGCCAAGAGCACGCCACGCAGTATTTT.

V gene TRBV5-1 combines with J gene TRBJ2-1; unclear D gene. The germline gives CDR1 SGHRS, CDR2 YFSETQ. The CDR3 runs 13 residues. Trimming took off 1 base at V and 4 bases at J, with 6 bases between the two ends. CDR3 coding DNA: TGCGCCAGCAGCTTGTTGGGTTACAATGAGCAGTTCTTC. This translates into CASSLLGYNEQFF.

The chain links TRBV6-2 or TRBV6-3 to TRBJ2-5, with D possibly TRBD2 on 5 matching bases. This CDR3 spans 17 amino acids. Between the trimmed V and J ends, which lost 6 bases and 0 bases, there was a span of 20 bases. The V gene's germline CDR1 is MNHEY and CDR2 SVGEGT. The CDR3 sequence: CASRPWLGIDYQETQYF. The CDR3 DNA is TGTGCCAGCAGGCCTTGGCTCGGGATTGATTACCAAGAGACCCAGTACTTC.

The chain employs TRBV2 and TRBJ1-3; 7 bases line up with TRBD1. The CDR3 runs 16 residues. After removal of 5 bases from V and 1 base from J, the junction contained 8 bases not matched to a gene. Germline-derived CDR1 and CDR2 are SNHLY and FYNNEI. CDR3 DNA sequence: TGTGCCAGCAGTCTCACAGGGGCCGGTTCTGGAAACACCATATATTTT. Protein sequence: CASSLTGAGSGNTIYF.

V and J are TRBV29-1 and TRBJ1-1; a weak D match, TRBD1 (5 bases). The V and J ends lost 3 bases and 10 bases respectively, with 12 bases between them. Germline lookup yields CDR1 SQVTM and CDR2 ANQGSEA. The CDR3 runs 11 residues. The CDR3 DNA reads TGCAGCGTTGAGGGGGGGGTGAGAGCTTTCTTT. Amino acids: CSVEGGVRAFF.

J is TRBJ2-5 and V is TRBV6-5, with D perhaps matching TRBD1 (6 bases). The germline V gene has CDR1 MNHEY and CDR2 SVGAGI. The CDR3 spans 14 residues. The ends were cut back, 4 bases at V and 0 bases at J, with 9 bases in the middle. The CDR3 nucleotides read TGTGCCAGCAGTTCCGGACAGAACCAAGAGACCCAGTACTTC. It is translated as CASSSGQNQETQYF.

The chain joins TRBV4-1 to TRBJ2-7; 10 positions match TRBD2. Germline V gives CDR1 MGHRA, CDR2 YSYEKL. J lost 3 bases, V lost 1 base, and 6 bases had no gene match. CDR3 size: 16 residues. The chain's CDR3 is CASSQGWLAGVYEQYF. DNA for the CDR3: TGCGCCAGCAGCCAAGGGTGGCTAGCGGGAGTCTACGAGCAGTACTTC.

The gene calls are TRBV27 and TRBJ2-2, with D possibly TRBD1 on 6 matching bases. Trimming pared 4 bases from V and 6 bases from J, leaving 18 bases between. This CDR3 is built from 16 residues. Germline assignment: CDR1 MNHEY and CDR2 SMNVEV (reference sequence). The CDR3 spells CASSSDPVYRAGELFF. In nucleotides, the CDR3 is TGTGCCAGCAGTTCCGATCCGGTTTACAGGGCCGGGGAGCTGTTTTTT.

The V gene is TRBV10-3, the J gene TRBJ1-6, with 7 nucleotides matching TRBD1. From germline, CDR1 is ENHRY and CDR2 SYGVKD. This CDR3 spans 17 amino acids. With 3 bases clipped from V and 5 bases from J, the junction kept 10 bases outside the gene matches. CDR3 region: CAISEDQPGGHNSPLHF. In DNA form, the CDR3 reads TGTGCCATCAGTGAAGATCAACCAGGGGGACATAATTCACCCCTCCACTTT.

The chain has TRBV2 and TRBJ1-4; 8 bases map to TRBD1. Trimming cost V 6 bases and J 7 bases; bases outside gene matches: 4. Germline lookup yields CDR1 SNHLY and CDR2 FYNNEI. The CDR3 totals 13 residues. The CDR3 region is CASRQGAGEKLFF. The CDR3 nucleotides read TGTGCCAGCAGGCAGGGGGCTGGTGAAAAACTGTTTTTT.

CDR3 DNA sequence: TGTGCCAGCAGCGTAGGGGCGGGGGACACTGAAGCTTTCTTT. Its translation: CASSVGAGDTEAFF. V is TRBV9 and J is TRBJ1-1; the D gene is possibly TRBD1 (5 bases). The CDR3 covers 14 residues. CDR1 is SGDLS, CDR2 YYNGEE, per germline. V lost 0 bases and J 3 bases, leaving 9 bases between the germline ends.

The chain employs TRBV24-1 and TRBJ1-2; possible D gene TRBD1, 6 bases. The V gene lost 4 bases and the J gene lost 2 bases, with 10 bases spanning the gap. Germline assignment: CDR1 KGHDR and CDR2 SFDVKD. The CDR3 contains 14 residues. The CDR3 DNA reads TGTGCCACCAGTGAACCCGGACAGAACTATGGCTACACCTTC. Translated, it gives CATSEPGQNYGYTF.

This chain uses TRBV28 with TRBJ2-3; 9 nucleotides agree with TRBD2. The CDR3 length is 16 residues. Germline CDR1 is MDHEN and CDR2 is SYDVKM. J gave up 1 base and V 5 bases, and 7 bases lay outside the gene matches. The CDR3 loop is CASSIRTSVGTDTQYF. CDR3 in DNA: TGTGCCAGCAGTATACGGACTAGCGTCGGCACAGATACGCAGTATTTT.

The chain is built from TRBV19 and TRBJ2-2, with a tentative D call TRBD2 (7 bases). Germline assignment: CDR1 LNHDA and CDR2 SQIVND (reference sequence). The CDR3 extends over 15 amino acids. Trimming pared 3 bases from V and 3 bases from J, leaving 11 bases between. The CDR3 DNA reads TGTGCCAGTAGTATCAGGCGGGGGCACACCGGGGAGCTGTTTTTT. Translation: CASSIRRGHTGELFF.

V usage is TRBV5-1 and J usage is TRBJ2-1; TRBD2 matches 8 bases. The CDR3 is 15 amino acids. The germline CDR1 and CDR2 sequences are SGHRS and YFSETQ. Germline trimming cut 3 bases from V and 5 bases from J; bases unmatched to any gene: 7. The CDR3 DNA follows: TGCGCCAGCAGCTCCAGCCCAGCGGGAGACAATGAGCAGTTCTTC. The encoded protein is CASSSSPAGDNEQFF.

This clone was seen a single time. The chain has TRBV7-8 and TRBJ2-7; a weak D match, TRBD2 (5 bases). The V gene's germline CDR1 is SGHVS and CDR2 FQNEAQ. The length of the CDR3 is 13 residues. V lost 4 bases and J 4 bases, leaving 11 bases between the germline ends. The CDR3 loop reads CASSSPGLYEQYF. CDR3 DNA: TGTGCCAGCAGCTCCCCGGGGTTGTACGAGCAGTACTTC.

V is TRBV5-1 and J is TRBJ2-1; a possible D gene is TRBD2 (5 bases). The CDR3 extends over 13 amino acids. V was clipped by 0 bases and J by 7 bases, with 8 bases between them. Germline-derived CDR1 and CDR2 are SGHRS and YFSETQ. CDR3 coding DNA: TGCGCCAGCAGCTTGGAGCGGACTAATGAGCAGTTCTTC. The encoded protein is CASSLERTNEQFF.

The chain carries TRBV3-1 (or the pseudogene TRBV3-2) and TRBJ2-5, with TRBD2 matching over 9 bases. With V trimmed by 4 bases and J by 5 bases, 5 bases remained unmatched. This CDR3 has 14 residues. CDR1 and CDR2 from the germline V gene are LGHDT and YNNKEL (reference sequence). In DNA, the CDR3 is TGTGCCAGCAGCCCCTCCGGGACTAGCGAGACCCAGTACTTC. Encoded protein: CASSPSGTSETQYF.

The chain employs TRBV21-1 and TRBJ2-7; the table's TRBD1 call for D was not verified on the DNA. TRBV21-1 constitutes a pseudogene. This CDR3 comprises 14 residues. The CDR3: CASPPWDTNYEQYF. For the CDR3, the DNA is TGTGCCAGCCCCCCTTGGGACACTAACTACGAGCAGTACTTC.

With regard to this clone: A junction end diverges from the germline sequence, so it may reflect a read error. The V call is TRBV4-1, the J call TRBJ1-3; TRBD1 might be the D (5 bases). This CDR3 spans 12 amino acids. Germline V gives CDR1 MGHRA, CDR2 YSYEKL. CDR3: CGAGETGNTIYF. The CDR3 nucleotides read TGTGGGGCGGGAGAGACTGGAAACACCATATATTTT.

The J gene is TRBJ2-3, the V gene TRBV11-3, with D hard to call. Germline values: CDR1 SGHNT, CDR2 YENEEA. Trimming pared 4 bases from V and 7 bases from J, leaving 12 bases between. The CDR3 runs to 13 residues. Here the CDR3 DNA reads TGTGCCAGCAGCTCCTCCTCGTCTCATACGCAGTATTTT. This codes for CASSSSSSHTQYF.

V and J are TRBV7-3 and TRBJ2-3; 9 bases match TRBD1. The CDR3 is 14 amino acids. J was trimmed by 7 bases and V by 5 bases; bases with no gene match: 7. CDR1 is SGHTA and CDR2 is FQGTGA in the germline V gene. This CDR3 reads CASSPGTGSNTQYF. CDR3 sequence (DNA): TGTGCCAGCAGCCCCGGGACAGGGTCGAATACGCAGTATTTT.

The V gene is TRBV10-3, the J gene TRBJ2-2, with D possibly TRBD1 on 6 matching bases. The CDR3 contains 15 residues. Germline values: CDR1 ENHRY, CDR2 SYGVKD. Trimming took off 7 bases at V and 5 bases at J, with 17 bases between the two ends. The CDR3 coding sequence is TGTGCCATCACCTCACCAGGGGACGGGACCGGGGAGCTGTTTTTT. It yields the protein CAITSPGDGTGELFF.

The chain carries TRBV2 and TRBJ1-2; 9 bases match TRBD1. The CDR3 loop spans 12 amino acids. Germline V gene data show CDR1 as SNHLY and CDR2 as FYNNEI. V gave up 6 bases and J gave up 6 bases; unmatched junction bases: 2. The CDR3 bases are TGTGCCAGCAGGGGACAGGGACATGGCTACACCTTC. This translates into CASRGQGHGYTF. Full variable domain (rest looked up from reference TRBV2 and TRBJ1-2): EPEVTQTPSHQVTQMGQEVILRCVPISNHLYFYWYRQILGQKVEFLVSFYNNEISEKSEIFDDQFSVERPDGSNFTLKIRSTKLEDSAMYFCASRGQGHGYTFGSGTRLTVV.

The genes are TRBV9 and TRBJ2-7; D unresolved. V was trimmed by 4 bases and J by 10 bases, leaving 3 bases between them. The CDR3 loop spans 8 amino acids. Germline assignment: CDR1 SGDLS and CDR2 YYNGEE. The CDR3 loop is CASSPQYF. The CDR3 DNA is TGTGCCAGCAGCCCTCAGTACTTC.

The J gene is TRBJ2-1, the V gene TRBV2; D remains unclear. The germline V and J ends were trimmed by 7 bases and 0 bases, with 16 bases remaining between them. This CDR3 is 16 amino acids long. In germline, CDR1 is SNHLY, CDR2 FYNNEI. The CDR3 protein is CASKFTQVSSYNEQFF. Here the CDR3 DNA reads TGTGCCAGCAAATTCACTCAGGTGAGCTCCTACAATGAGCAGTTCTTC.

V gene TRBV2 combines with J gene TRBJ2-7; D possibly corresponds to TRBD2 (5 bases). The germline V gene encodes CDR1 SNHLY and CDR2 FYNNEI. CDR3 length equals 12 residues. V lost 2 bases and J lost 3, with 5 bases in between. CDR3 sequence: CASSESGYEQYV. The CDR3 DNA is TGTGCCAGCAGTGAAAGCGGCTACGAGCAGTACGTC.

This clone showed up just once. The chain employs TRBV2 and TRBJ2-2; TRBD1 aligns across 8 bases. The CDR3 contains 15 residues. The germline CDR1 and CDR2 sequences are SNHLY and FYNNEI. The J segment lost 1 base and the V segment lost 7 bases, leaving 5 bases of the junction unmatched. CDR3: CASKYGTGNTGELFF. The CDR3, as DNA: TGTGCCAGCAAATATGGGACAGGGAACACCGGGGAGCTGTTTTTT.

J is TRBJ2-7 and V is TRBV20-1; D not certain. CDR3 size: 11 residues. V was trimmed by 6 bases and J by 0 bases, leaving 6 bases between them. The germline V gene has CDR1 DFQATT and CDR2 SNEGSKA (reference sequence). The CDR3 DNA reads TGCAGTGCACCAGACTCCTACGAGCAGTACTTC. Translated, it gives CSAPDSYEQYF.

CDR3 amino acids: CASSHLGTSGSGYEQYF. CDR3 DNA: TGTGCCAGCAGCCATCTTGGGACTAGCGGGAGTGGCTACGAGCAGTACTTC. The J gene is TRBJ2-7, the V gene TRBV4-2; 14 positions match TRBD2. Germline V gene data show CDR1 as LGHNA and CDR2 as YNFKEQ. With V trimmed by 3 bases and J by 3 bases, 7 bases remained unmatched. The CDR3 is 17 amino acids.

V is TRBV2 and J is TRBJ1-2, with D possibly being TRBD1 (5 bases). Germline CDR1 SNHLY, CDR2 FYNNEI. The V and J ends lost 9 bases and 7 bases respectively, with 12 bases between them. The CDR3 sequence is 11 residues long. CDR3 sequence (DNA): TGTGCCAGTTCAGGGATCGGTGGCTACACCTTC. Amino acid sequence: CASSGIGGYTF.

The rearrangement joins TRBV2 to TRBJ2-7; TRBD1 aligns across 7 bases. Trimming removed 3 bases from V and 3 bases from J; junction bases left unmatched: 8. The CDR3 is 15 residues long. Germline V gene lookup returns CDR1 SNHLY and CDR2 FYNNEI. CDR3 sequence: CASSEGTGVFYEQYV. CDR3 in DNA: TGTGCCAGCAGTGAGGGAACAGGGGTGTTCTACGAGCAGTACGTC.